A selection of T cell receptor beta chains follows, all from one sample in a study of cytomegalovirus exposure and HLA in healthy donors. Method: immunoSEQ multiplex PCR; TCRdb's copy keeps in-frame clones and lacks some. The sample includes 150,000 to 200,000 clones, about 80% of them seen just once. Sequencing was carried out using PBMCs. These receptors came from a man aged 35-49 years in good health and CMV-seronegative. Both conserved end residues are part of each CDR3. Each record gives: V gene, clone size, J gene, D gene, CDR3 protein, CDR3 DNA. The D gene is left open where the match is weak. Not all rows give a size; the values are once, few, many and, for expanded clones, a class.

V gene: TRBV7-2; clone size: NA; J gene: TRBJ2-2; D gene: NA; CDR3 protein: CASSLQGSLTGELFF; CDR3 DNA: TGTGCCAGCAGCTTACAGGGCAGCCTCACCGGGGAGCTGTTTTTT
V gene: TRBV2; clone size: NA; J gene: TRBJ2-1; D gene: TRBD2; CDR3 protein: CASSVGGGGPYNEQFF; CDR3 DNA: TGTGCCAGCAGTGTAGGTGGGGGAGGGCCTTACAATGAGCAGTTCTTC
V gene: TRBV5-5; clone size: NA; J gene: TRBJ2-7; D gene: TRBD1; CDR3 protein: CASSLPTGVSSYEQYF; CDR3 DNA: TGTGCCAGCAGCTTGCCCACAGGGGTTTCCTCCTACGAGCAGTACTTC
V gene: TRBV6-5; clone size: NA; J gene: TRBJ2-7; D gene: NA; CDR3 protein: CASSYHQGRSYEQYF; CDR3 DNA: TGTGCCAGCAGTTACCATCAGGGCCGTTCCTACGAGCAGTACTTC
V gene: TRBV2; clone size: NA; J gene: TRBJ2-1; D gene: TRBD1; CDR3 protein: CASSLNRGSNEQFF; CDR3 DNA: TGTGCCAGCAGCCTTAACAGGGGGTCCAATGAGCAGTTCTTC
V gene: TRBV7-2; clone size: NA; J gene: TRBJ1-5; D gene: NA; CDR3 protein: CASSLEGGQPQHF; CDR3 DNA: TGTGCCAGCTCCCTCGAGGGAGGGCAGCCCCAGCATTTT
V gene: TRBV4-3; clone size: NA; J gene: TRBJ2-7; D gene: TRBD1; CDR3 protein: CASSQDRGSYEQYF; CDR3 DNA: TGCGCCAGCAGCCAGGACAGGGGGTCTTACGAGCAGTACTTC
V gene: TRBV7-9; clone size: NA; J gene: TRBJ2-1; D gene: TRBD2; CDR3 protein: CASSRPSGSSYNEQFF; CDR3 DNA: TGTGCCAGCAGCCGCCCTAGCGGGAGCTCCTACAATGAGCAGTTCTTC
V gene: TRBV10-3; clone size: once; J gene: TRBJ1-1; D gene: NA; CDR3 protein: CAISEGQLLHTEAFF; CDR3 DNA: TGTGCCATCAGTGAAGGACAGCTCCTTCACACTGAAGCTTTCTTT
V gene: TRBV7-2; clone size: NA; J gene: TRBJ2-7; D gene: NA; CDR3 protein: CASSPADEQYF; CDR3 DNA: TGTGCCAGCAGCCCTGCGGACGAGCAGTACTTC
V gene: TRBV23-1; clone size: NA; J gene: TRBJ2-1; D gene: NA; CDR3 protein: CARIQKDEQFF; CDR3 DNA: TGCGCCAGGATCCAGAAAGATGAGCAGTTCTTC
V gene: TRBV28; clone size: few; J gene: TRBJ1-2; D gene: NA; CDR3 protein: CAGRPGVDYGYTF; CDR3 DNA: TGTGCTGGCCGTCCGGGGGTGGACTATGGCTACACCTTC
V gene: TRBV27; clone size: NA; J gene: TRBJ2-2; D gene: NA; CDR3 protein: CASSSLGRTNTGELFF; CDR3 DNA: TGTGCCAGCAGTTCTTTGGGGCGGACGAACACCGGGGAGCTGTTTTTT
V gene: TRBV11-2; clone size: NA; J gene: TRBJ1-1; D gene: NA; CDR3 protein: CASSSAGVEAFF; CDR3 DNA: TGTGCCAGCAGCTCCGCAGGGGTTGAAGCTTTCTTT
V gene: TRBV21-1; clone size: NA; J gene: TRBJ2-1; D gene: NA; CDR3 protein: CASKLLGQGCSEQFF; CDR3 DNA: TGTGCCAGCAAACTTCTGGGACAGGGATGCAGTGAGCAGTTCTTC
V gene: TRBV6-5; clone size: NA; J gene: TRBJ1-1; D gene: NA; CDR3 protein: CASTTGFTEAFF; CDR3 DNA: TGTGCCAGCACTACAGGGTTCACTGAAGCTTTCTTT
V gene: TRBV18; clone size: NA; J gene: TRBJ2-7; D gene: NA; CDR3 protein: CASSPEDGGGYEQYF; CDR3 DNA: TGTGCCAGCTCACCAGAAGACGGCGGCGGCTACGAGCAGTACTTC